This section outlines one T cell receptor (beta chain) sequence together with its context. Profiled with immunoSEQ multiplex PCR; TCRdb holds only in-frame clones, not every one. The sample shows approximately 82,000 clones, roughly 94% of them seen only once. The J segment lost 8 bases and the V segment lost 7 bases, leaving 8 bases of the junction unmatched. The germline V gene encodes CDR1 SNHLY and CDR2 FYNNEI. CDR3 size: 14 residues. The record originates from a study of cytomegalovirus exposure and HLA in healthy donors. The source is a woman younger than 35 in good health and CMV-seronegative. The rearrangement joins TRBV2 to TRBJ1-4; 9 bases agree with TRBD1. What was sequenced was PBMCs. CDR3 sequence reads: CASNKQGAGEKLFF. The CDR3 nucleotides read TGTGCCAGCAATAAACAGGGGGCGGGCGAAAAACTGTTTTTT. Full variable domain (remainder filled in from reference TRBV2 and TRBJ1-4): EPEVTQTPSHQVTQMGQEVILRCVPISNHLYFYWYRQILGQKVEFLVSFYNNEISEKSEIFDDQFSVERPDGSNFTLKIRSTKLEDSAMYFCASNKQGAGEKLFFGSGTQLSVL.